The clone carrying this T cell receptor beta chain appeared a few times. The CDR3 ends on some other residue instead of the conserved phenylalanine or tryptophan, so this is likely a read error. Because the CDR3's place on the DNA is in doubt, the DNA is left out and the CDR3 is given as listed by TCRdb. Data came from immunoSEQ multiplex PCR; TCRdb stores just in-frame clones and leaves some out. The sample has tens of thousands of clones; 75% to 80% are singletons. These data belong to a study of sequential checkpoint blockade in melanoma. Study-wide background: Randomization was 1:1 between first-line nivolumab→ipilimumab and ipilimumab→nivolumab.

The CDR3 totals 12 residues, both ends included. The germline V gene has CDR1 SGHTA and CDR2 FQGTGA. Regarding treatment: randomized to nivolumab then ipilimumab (arm A) or the reverse (arm B). V usage is TRBV7-3 and J usage is TRBJ2-3; TRBD2, the table's D call, was not compared with the DNA. The sequences come from CD8+ T cells sorted from blood (inferred from file names), collected from a patient given nivolumab and ipilimumab in sequence. This clonotype was obtained from a human donor with melanoma. CDR3 sequence: CASSPNGGLAGV.